This TCR beta chain was profiled in a study of blood T cell repertoires in COVID-19. In the study's own analysis: Amplified reference gene primers provided the basis for estimating nucleated cell counts. TCRdb keeps only in-frame clones here, not all; method: immunoSEQ multiplex PCR. V, J and clone size were drawn from that table, and D and trimming were deduced from the DNA. The sample gives 150,000 or so clones, about 90% of which show up once; approximately 6.1% is in the top ten. Germline CDR1 is SQVTM and CDR2 is ANQGSEA. The CDR3 contains 15 residues. The V end lost 5 bases, the J end lost 1 base, and 17 bases lay between the germline ends.

V is TRBV29-1 and J is TRBJ1-2; D is unresolved. The sequenced sample was peripheral blood. The clonotype was recovered from a man at least 80 years old with acute or convalescent COVID-19. Here the CDR3 DNA reads TGCAGCGTTTTCTCCTCTTTAGCTCGTAACTATGGCTACACCTTC. Its translation is CSVFSSLARNYGYTF. Combining the CDR3 with reference TRBV29-1 and TRBJ1-2 gives the whole variable domain SAVISQKPSRDICQRGTSLTIQCQVDSQVTMMFWYRQQPGQSLTLIATANQGSEATYESGFVIDKFPISRPNLTFSTLTVSNMSPEDSSIYLCSVFSSLARNYGYTFGSGTRLTVV.